The sequence of this TCR beta chain was determined in a study of human T cells and chemical hapten exposure. This clonotype was found many times. The time point here: patch test 3, about 24 weeks after DPC sensitization. Treatment meaning: therapeutic diphenylcyclopropenone sensitization with weekly scalp DPC. As originally analysed: Sequenced samples showed a median of roughly 99,000 TCRs each, with counts running from about 22,000 to 700,000. From the RACE reads, TCRdb called clonotypes with MiXCR, one entry per CDR3 protein. TCRdb assigned the V and J calls; the authors' analysis was not used. Counted here are about 120,000 distinct CDR3 sequences, approximately 11% occurring once; the ten biggest clones make up under 2.5%. The material was whole blood, obtained in connection with sensitization to the hapten diphenylcyclopropenone (DPC). The sequence was obtained from a woman in her forties or fifties with alopecia areata. Some clones in this sample may be carry-over from other donors' samples.

The CDR3 region has the DNA TGTGCCAGCAGTTTAAGCGGGGTTGAGACCCAGTACTTC. As protein: CASSLSGVETQYF. This chain links TRBV12-3 or TRBV12-4 with TRBJ2-5; 7 nucleotides line up with TRBD2. Trimming took 2 bases from V and 5 from J; bases not matched to a gene: 2. The CDR3 contains 13 residues.